This TCR beta chain was identified during a study of alternative splicing in chronic myeloid leukemia remission (dated by TCRdb to the early 2020s). Regarding the complete study: Peripheral blood from chronic-phase CML patients at diagnosis and remission was profiled by RNA sequencing and compared with healthy donors. Several diagnostic specimens, together with matched remission specimens, were obtained from the RESIST (imatinib), ENESTxtnd (nilotinib) and PINNACLE (nilotinib plus pegylated interferon) trials. Median ages were 54 years at diagnosis, 56 at remission and 35 to 45 for healthy controls. The diagnostic specimens from the trials consisted of total leukocytes from peripheral blood collected in EDTA. Nine CML samples, seven diagnostic and two matched remission, came from the French Persistem study. Female/male counts were 11/5 for diagnosis samples, 8/3 for remission samples and 2/4 for controls. For diagnosis, remission and control samples alike, total RNA was extracted from peripheral blood mononuclear cells using Trizol. Beyond this particular receptor, the publication reports: Blood cell composition at remission was reconfigured to resemble lymphoid cell-enriched normal controls. Blood cell composition varied strongly between timepoints, moving from enrichment of myeloid progenitors at diagnosis to enrichment of mature lymphoid cells at remission.

The time point label of this sample denotes: chronic-phase CML before TKI therapy (screening/day 1). The patient cohort comprised 15 to 20 CML patients, with matched post-remission samples retrieved for a subset of them. The library was produced with bulk RNA-seq. The TruSeq Stranded RNA sample prep kit was used to generate libraries of poly-A-enriched mRNA from an input of approximately 0.97 ug total RNA. Paired-end sequencing was performed on a HiSeq 2500, with each sample sequenced in triplicate. A read length of 125 nucleotides per mate was used for RNA-seq. In the original analysis: After trimming, reads were aligned to hg38 using STAR v2.7, and quality control was handled by FASTQC, RSeQC and multiqc. Salmon 0.14.1 was used to quantify gene expression levels as transcripts per million (TPM). Principal component analysis suggested that trial, library batch, sequencing batch, treatment regimen and sex did not drive transcriptomic profiles. Reads reprocessed by TCRdb are summarized as one entry per CDR3 protein sequence, and DNA is absent. The V and J calls reflect TCRdb's pipeline rather than the authors' work. Within this sample are 550 to 800 distinct CDR3 sequences, with roughly 97% of them counted one time only. Of the sample, about 3.8% falls within the top ten clones.

Spanning cysteine to phenylalanine, the CDR3 consists of 11 amino acids. The coding DNA is unavailable. Concerning this clonotype: This clone's antigen is unknown.

Here the chain combines TRBV12-3 or TRBV12-4 and TRBJ1-2. This clonotype originated in an adult with chronic myeloid leukemia. Sequenced here: PBMCs or total blood leukocytes (not recorded which), sampled at diagnosis. CDR3 region: CASTFEGGYTF.